Below, 10 T cell receptor beta chains from the same sample are listed, as sequenced in a study of blood T cell repertoires in COVID-19. Sequencing used immunoSEQ multiplex PCR; TCRdb keeps in-frame clones, though not all of them. Among approximately 140,000 clones listed, approximately 80% were seen once. The sequenced sample was peripheral blood. These receptors all stem from a man in his 70s with acute or convalescent COVID-19.

This rearrangement joins TRBV3-1 (or the pseudogene TRBV3-2) to TRBJ2-5; D is perhaps TRBD2 (6 bases). Per the germline V gene, CDR1 is LGHDT and CDR2 is YNNKEL (reference sequence). Trimming pared 2 bases from V and 5 bases from J, leaving 6 bases between. The CDR3 runs to 12 residues. The CDR3 region is CASSQRGETQYF. Written as DNA, the CDR3 is TGTGCCAGCAGCCAACGGGGGGAGACCCAGTACTTC.

V and J are TRBV6-2 or TRBV6-3 and TRBJ1-5; 7 bases agree with TRBD1. The CDR3 runs to 16 residues. Trimming removed 5 bases from V and 6 bases from J; junction bases left unmatched: 13. CDR1 MNHEY and CDR2 SVGEGT come from the germline V gene. The CDR3 DNA reads TGTGCCAGCAGTGACCCGCGGACAGGCGCGGGTCAGCCCCAGCATTTT. This translates into CASSDPRTGAGQPQHF.

The V call is TRBV5-6, the J call TRBJ2-1; a possible D gene is TRBD1 (5 bases). Trimming shortened V by 7 bases and J by 2 bases, and 13 bases separated the two germline ends. CDR3 length: 14 amino acids. CDR1 SGHDT and CDR2 YYEEEE come from the germline V gene. The CDR3 DNA is TGTGCCAGCCGCACAGGTCCGACCTACAATGAGCAGTTCTTC. Translating it yields CASRTGPTYNEQFF.

This sequence joins TRBV30 and TRBJ1-5, with D possibly TRBD1 on 5 matching bases. CDR3 size: 14 residues. CDR1 is GTSNPN, CDR2 SVGIG, per germline (reference sequence). Trimming cost V 1 base and J 5 bases, with 12 bases left between them. CDR3 DNA sequence: TGTGCCTGGAGTGGGGTGACAGATGATCAGCCCCAGCATTTT. This translates into CAWSGVTDDQPQHF. The variable domain in full, completed from reference TRBV30 and TRBJ1-5, reads SQTIHQWPATLVQPVGSPLSLECTVEGTSNPNLYWYRQAAGRGLQLLFYSVGIGQISSEVPQNLSASRPQDRQFILSSKKLLLSDSGFYLCAWSGVTDDQPQHFGDGTRLSIL.

The rearrangement uses TRBV6-5 and TRBJ2-3, with D perhaps matching TRBD2 (5 bases). V was pared by 2 bases and J by 0 bases, with 12 bases between. This CDR3 is built from 16 residues. The germline gives CDR1 MNHEY, CDR2 SVGAGI. CDR3 nucleotides: TGTGCCAGCAGTTACCTGGCCACGGGAAGCACAGATACGCAGTATTTT. Translated, it gives CASSYLATGSTDTQYF.

This chain links TRBV18 with TRBJ1-3, with TRBD1 matching over 11 bases. CDR1 is KGHSH, CDR2 LQKENI, per germline. The CDR3 length is 16 residues. Trimming took 6 bases from V and 5 from J; bases not matched to a gene: 9. Here the CDR3 DNA reads TGTGCCAGCTCCCCCGGGACAGGGGGGATCAGAAACACCATATATTTT. Its protein is CASSPGTGGIRNTIYF.

This clone came up once. V is TRBV3-1 (or the pseudogene TRBV3-2) and J is TRBJ2-2; 10 bases map to TRBD2. The V gene end was trimmed by 3 bases and the J gene end by 5 bases; junction bases not matched to a gene: 6. The CDR3 runs 16 residues. Germline CDR1 is LGHDT and CDR2 is YNNKEL (reference sequence). The CDR3 sequence: CASSQLTSGWTGELFF. The CDR3 DNA sequence: TGTGCCAGCAGCCAGTTGACTAGCGGGTGGACCGGGGAGCTGTTTTTT.

The chain has TRBV29-1 and TRBJ1-1, with unresolved D. V lost 0 bases, J lost 1 base, and 6 bases lay in between. This CDR3 region has 13 residues. The germline V gene has CDR1 SQVTM and CDR2 ANQGSEA. CDR3 nucleotides: TGCAGCGTTGAAGAACAGAGGAACACTGAAGCTTTCTTT. Translated, it gives CSVEEQRNTEAFF.

This clone was seen a handful of times. The V and J genes are TRBV9 and TRBJ2-3, with 13 nucleotides matching TRBD2. Germline V gene data show CDR1 as SGDLS and CDR2 as YYNGEE. J was trimmed by 6 bases and V by 4 bases; bases with no gene match: 11. The CDR3 sequence is 17 residues long. The CDR3 region has the DNA TGTGCCAGCAGCAGAGGGACTAGCGGGACAACGGGGGATACGCAGTATTTT. Protein product: CASSRGTSGTTGDTQYF.

This chain links TRBV24-1 with TRBJ2-2; 12 bases fit TRBD2. Per the germline V gene, CDR1 is KGHDR and CDR2 is SFDVKD. CDR3 size: 18 residues. After removal of 2 bases from V and 4 bases from J, the junction contained 7 bases not matched to a gene. CDR3 amino acids: CATSDYPLAGGLTGELFF. The CDR3 DNA reads TGTGCCACCAGTGATTACCCACTAGCGGGGGGCCTCACCGGGGAGCTGTTTTTT.